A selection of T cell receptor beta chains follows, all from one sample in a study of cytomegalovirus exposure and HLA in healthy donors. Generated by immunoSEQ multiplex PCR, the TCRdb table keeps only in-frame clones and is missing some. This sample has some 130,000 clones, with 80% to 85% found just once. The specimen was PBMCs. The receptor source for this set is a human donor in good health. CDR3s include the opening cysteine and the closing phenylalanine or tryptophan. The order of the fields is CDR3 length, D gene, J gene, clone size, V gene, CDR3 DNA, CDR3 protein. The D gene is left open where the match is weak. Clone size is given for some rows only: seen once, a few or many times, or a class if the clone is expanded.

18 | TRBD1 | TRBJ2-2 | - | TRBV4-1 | TGCGCCAGCAGCCAAGGGACAGGGTTTTTTGCCTTCAACGGGGAGCTGTTTTTT | CASSQGTGFFAFNGELFF
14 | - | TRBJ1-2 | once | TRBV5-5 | TGTGCCAGCAGCTCCACCCTGGTGGAGTATGGCTACACCTTC | CASSSTLVEYGYTF
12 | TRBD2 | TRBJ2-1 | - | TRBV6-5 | TGTGCCAGCGGGACTAGCGGGGGGGCCTTGTTCTTC | CASGTSGGALFF
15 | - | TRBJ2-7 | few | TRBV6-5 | TGTGCCAGCAGTAACCCCCAGGGCGGCACCTACGAGCAGTACTTC | CASSNPQGGTYEQYF
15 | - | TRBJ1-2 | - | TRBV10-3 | TGTGCCATCAGTGGCCCCGGGACACGGGGCTATGGCTACACCTTC | CAISGPGTRGYGYTF
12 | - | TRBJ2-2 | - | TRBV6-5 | TGTGCCAGCAGCAACGCCGGTCGGGAGCTGTTTTTT | CASSNAGRELFF
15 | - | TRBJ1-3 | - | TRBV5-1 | TGCGCCAGCAGCCCAATGGGAGGGAACGGAAACACCATATATTTT | CASSPMGGNGNTIYF
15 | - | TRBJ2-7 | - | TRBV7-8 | TGTGCCAGCAGCTTAGCACAGGGTTTCAGTCCCGGGCAGTACTTC | CASSLAQGFSPGQYF
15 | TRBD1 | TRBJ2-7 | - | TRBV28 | TGTGCCAGCAGTCCCCCGACAGGGTCTACGTACGAGCAGTACTTC | CASSPPTGSTYEQYF
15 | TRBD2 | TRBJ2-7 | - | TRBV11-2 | TGTGCCAGCAGCGGCCTAGCGGGGCGCTCCTACGAGCAGTACTTC | CASSGLAGRSYEQYF
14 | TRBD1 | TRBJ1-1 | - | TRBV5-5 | TGTGCCAGCAGCTTCAACAGGGGAAACACTGAAGCTTTCTTT | CASSFNRGNTEAFF
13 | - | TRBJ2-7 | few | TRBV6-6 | TGTGCCAGCAGTTACTCGGGCAGGGCCGAGCAGTACTTC | CASSYSGRAEQYF
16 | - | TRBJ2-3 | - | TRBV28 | TGTGCCAGCAGTTTCCCCCCAGAGGGAAGCACAGATACGCAGTATTTT | CASSFPPEGSTDTQYF
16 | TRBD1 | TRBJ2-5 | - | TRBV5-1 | TGCGCCAGCAGCTCGGACAGGGGGCCTCCCCTCGAGACCCAGTACTTC | CASSSDRGPPLETQYF
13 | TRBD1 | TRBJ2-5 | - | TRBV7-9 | TGTGCCAGCAACCTCAGGGGGCAGGAGACCCAGTACTTC | CASNLRGQETQYF
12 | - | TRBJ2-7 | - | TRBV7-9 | TGTGCCAGCAGCCTCAGAACCTACGAGCAGTACTTC | CASSLRTYEQYF
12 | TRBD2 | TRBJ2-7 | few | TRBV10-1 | TGCGCCAGCAGCGAAGCGGGGGACGAGCAGTACTTC | CASSEAGDEQYF
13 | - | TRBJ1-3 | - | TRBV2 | TGTGCCAGCAGTGCGGGAGAAGGAAACACCATATATTTT | CASSAGEGNTIYF
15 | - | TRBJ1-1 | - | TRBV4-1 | TGCGCCAGCAGCACCACAATGGTAGGGGCCACTGAAGCTTTCTTT | CASSTTMVGATEAFF
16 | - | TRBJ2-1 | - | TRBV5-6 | TGTGCCAGCAGCTTGGCCCAGACGGGGACCTACAATGAGCAGTTCTTC | CASSLAQTGTYNEQFF
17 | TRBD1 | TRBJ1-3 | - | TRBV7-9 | TGTGCCAGCAGCTCCGGGACAGGGGGCGTATTTGGAAACACCATATATTTT | CASSSGTGGVFGNTIYF
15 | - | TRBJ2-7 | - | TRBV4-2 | TGTGCCAGCAGCCAGCTACGGGACAAGAGCTACGAGCAGTACTTC | CASSQLRDKSYEQYF
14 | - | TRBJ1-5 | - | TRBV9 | TGTGCCAGCAGCGTAGGTCCGGGGGATCAGCCCCAGCATTTT | CASSVGPGDQPQHF
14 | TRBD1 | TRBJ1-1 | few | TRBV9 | TGTGCCAGCAGCGTAGTTAGACAGGGGACTGAAGCTTTCTTT | CASSVVRQGTEAFF
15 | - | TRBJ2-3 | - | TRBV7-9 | TGTGCCAGCAGCTTATGGGGCAAACCCACAGATACGCAGTATTTT | CASSLWGKPTDTQYF
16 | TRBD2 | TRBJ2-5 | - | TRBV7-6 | TGTGCCAGCAGCAACCGACTAGCGGGGGGGGAAGAGACCCAGTACTTC | CASSNRLAGGEETQYF
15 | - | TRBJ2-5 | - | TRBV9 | TGTGCCAGCAGCGTAGGTACAGACCTCCAAGAGACCCAGTACTTC | CASSVGTDLQETQYF
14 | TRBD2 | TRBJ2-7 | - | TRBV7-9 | TGTGCCAGCAGGGGGACTAGCGGTCCCTACGAGCAGTATTTC | CASRGTSGPYEQYF
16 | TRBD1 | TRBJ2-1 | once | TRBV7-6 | TGTGCCAGCAGACACCAGACAGGGGGGGTCGACAATGAGCAGTTCTTC | CASRHQTGGVDNEQFF
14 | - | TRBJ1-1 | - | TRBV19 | TGTGCCACCAACCGAGCGGGGATGAACACTGAAGCTTTCTTT | CATNRAGMNTEAFF
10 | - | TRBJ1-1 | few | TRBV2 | TGTGCCAGCATTCGCACTGAAGCTTTCTTT | CASIRTEAFF
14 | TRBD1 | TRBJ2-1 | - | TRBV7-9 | TGTGCCAGTCTCGACCGGGACAGGGTAGGTGAGCAGTTCTTC | CASLDRDRVGEQFF
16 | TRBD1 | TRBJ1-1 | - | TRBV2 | TGTGCCAGCACCGCCATATTCGGGACAGAAAACACTGAAGCTTTCTTT | CASTAIFGTENTEAFF
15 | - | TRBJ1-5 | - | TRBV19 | TGTGCCAGCGTAACAGGGCTCAGGAGCAATCAGCCCCAGCATTTT | CASVTGLRSNQPQHF
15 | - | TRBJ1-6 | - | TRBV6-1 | TGTGCCAGCAGTGAATTCCGGACTGGCAGTTCACCCCTCCACTTT | CASSEFRTGSSPLHF
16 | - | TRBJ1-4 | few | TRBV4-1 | TGCGCCAGCAGCACTCCGGACAGCCCAAGGGGTGAAAAACTGTTTTTT | CASSTPDSPRGEKLFF
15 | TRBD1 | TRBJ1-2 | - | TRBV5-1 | TGCGCCAGCAGCTTGGCCGGGACAGGGGGCGCTGGCTACACCTTC | CASSLAGTGGAGYTF